This T cell receptor beta chain comes out of a study of T cell responses to AZD1222 COVID-19 vaccine. Study details: Combined were second doses at about 4 or about 12 weeks. The study, taken as a whole, reports: It should be noted that donors were predominantly white British and more often female, and clonal diversity was possibly underestimated. Of spike-specific TCRs, nearly half reportedly target regions left unmutated in variants. Only a handful of AZD1222 recipients tested seropositive at baseline.

With respect to this clone: What it binds is not known.

Assay used: immunoSEQ multiplex PCR; TCRdb lists only in-frame clones, some missing. The sample has around 160,000 clones, about 91% seen once. This CDR3 region has 13 residues. Trimming left V 4 bases short and J 7 bases short, with 13 bases between. CDR1 and CDR2 from the germline V gene are SQVTM and ANQGSEA. The receptor was derived from an adult in good health. Specimen: peripheral blood, collected on day 0 of AZD1222 vaccination. The chain employs TRBV29-1 and TRBJ2-2, with D possibly being TRBD1 or TRBD2 (5 bases each). In DNA form, the CDR3 reads TGCAGCGTTGGAGGGGAGAGGGTCGGGGAGCTGTTTTTT. Translated: CSVGGERVGELFF.